This T cell receptor beta chain originates from a study of shared clonotypes between healthy human individuals. About the study: The people who gave samples were two women and three men aged 18 to 49.

Losses at the gene ends were 7 bases for V and 7 bases for J; bases not matched to a gene: 11. Germline V lookup: CDR1 WSHSY, CDR2 SAAADI. The CDR3 runs 14 residues. Produced via immunoSEQ multiplex PCR; TCRdb's table is partial and in-frame only. Of around 1 million clones in the sample, approximately 80% were seen once. The sample consisted of memory CD4+ T cells sorted from blood. Documented subset: CD45RA-negative fraction. The chain joins TRBV10-2 to TRBJ1-1; 8 bases map to TRBD1. The sequence was obtained from a man aged 18 to 35 in good health. Here the CDR3 DNA reads TGCGCCAGCAAGTCCGGGACAGGTGCCCTTGAAGCTTTCTTT. Its translation is CASKSGTGALEAFF.